The next 27 T cell receptor beta chains were all read from a single sample in a study of response to subunit inactivated influenza vaccine. TCRdb re-called the RT-PCR reads with MiXCR, one entry per CDR3 protein. The sample holds 650,000 to 800,000 distinct CDR3 sequences, more than 11% seen once. Material: PBMCs from blood, obtained about 14 days before vaccination. The receptors were sampled from a man in his fifties or sixties who received an inactivated influenza vaccine.

This clonotype was found a few times. V usage is TRBV6-1 and J usage is TRBJ2-7; TRBD1 might be the D (6 bases). CDR1 MNHNS and CDR2 SASEGT come from the germline V gene. V was clipped by 6 bases and J by 0 bases, with 18 bases between them. This CDR3 comprises 16 residues. The CDR3 here is CASRRTRQESSYEQYF. The DNA of the CDR3 is TGTGCCAGCAGACGGACAAGACAGGAGAGCTCCTACGAGCAGTACTTC.

Only a few counts were recorded for this clonotype. V gene TRBV12-3 or TRBV12-4 combines with J gene TRBJ2-7, with 8 nucleotides matching TRBD1. The CDR3 consists of 14 residues. Trimming at V came to 6 bases and at J to 5 bases, leaving 9 bases not matched to a gene. The CDR3 nucleotides read TGTGCCAGCAGACTCTCGACAGGGGTCCACGAGCAGTACTTC. Encoded protein: CASRLSTGVHEQYF.

V and J are TRBV24-1 and TRBJ2-3; D is perhaps TRBD1 (6 bases). Trimming cost V 3 bases and J 4 bases, with 13 bases left between them. The germline V gene has CDR1 KGHDR and CDR2 SFDVKD. CDR3 length: 15 amino acids. The CDR3, as DNA: TGTGCCACCAGTGATCCTGGACAGTTCGCAGATACGCAGTATTTT. Encoded protein: CATSDPGQFADTQYF.

The chain has TRBV21-1 and TRBJ1-2. TRBV21-1 represents a pseudogene. The length of the CDR3 is 15 residues. The CDR3 region is CASSKRRTFNYGYTF. DNA of the CDR3: TGTGCCAGCAGCAAAAGGCGGACTTTTAACTATGGCTACACCTTC.

This clonotype was picked up many times. The chain has TRBV15 and TRBJ2-3; D not certain. There are 13 residues in the CDR3. The germline CDR1 and CDR2 sequences are LNHNV and YYDKDF (reference sequence). The V gene lost 5 bases and the J gene lost 5 bases, with 11 bases spanning the gap. The CDR3 DNA reads as TGTGCCACCAGCGTGGGCACGTTAGATACGCAGTATTTT. Encoded protein: CATSVGTLDTQYF.

There are a few counts of this clonotype. The V gene is TRBV28, the J gene TRBJ2-3, with 8 positions matching TRBD2. V was pared by 5 bases and J by 5 bases, with 9 bases of the junction left unmatched. The CDR3 extends over 15 amino acids. Per germline, CDR1 MDHEN and CDR2 SYDVKM. CDR3 loop: CASSNPGLVIDTQYF. As DNA, the CDR3 is TGTGCCAGCAGTAATCCGGGACTAGTCATAGATACGCAGTATTTT. Full variable domain (missing parts from reference TRBV28 and TRBJ2-3): DVKVTQSSRYLVKRTGEKVFLECVQDMDHENMFWYRQDPGLGLRLIYFSYDVKMKEKGDIPEGYSVSREKKERFSLILESASTNQTSMYLCASSNPGLVIDTQYFGPGTRLTVL.

This chain links TRBV9 with TRBJ1-1, with a weak D call TRBD1 (5 bases). The length of the CDR3 is 13 residues. V shed 0 bases and J shed 7 bases, with 10 bases lying between them. Looked up from germline, CDR1 is SGDLS and CDR2 is YYNGEE. CDR3 bases: TGTGCCAGCAGCGTAGGCGGGACGGATGAAGCTTTCTTT. It is translated as CASSVGGTDEAFF.

J is TRBJ2-7 and V is TRBV12-3 or TRBV12-4, with no clear D. V was clipped by 1 base and J by 1 base, with 11 bases between them. This CDR3 contains 15 residues. The CDR3 sequence: CASSLGSLFSYEQYF. The DNA of the CDR3 is TGTGCCAGCAGTTTAGGTAGCCTCTTTTCCTACGAGCAGTACTTC.

This clonotype was seen ten or more times. The chain uses TRBV5-6 and TRBJ2-1; D remains ambiguous. The CDR3 has 16 residues. Trimming took off 4 bases at V and 2 bases at J, with 16 bases between the two ends. Germline V gene sequence: CDR1 SGHDT, CDR2 YYEEEE. As DNA, the CDR3 is TGTGCCAGCAGCACCCTCGGCTACGTAGCCTACAATGAGCAGTTCTTC. Residues: CASSTLGYVAYNEQFF. The variable domain in full, with the rest retrieved from reference TRBV5-6 and TRBJ2-1, is DAGVTQSPTHLIKTRGQQVTLRCSPKSGHDTVSWYQQALGQGPQFIFQYYEEEERQRGNFPDRFSGHQFPNYSSELNVNALLLGDSALYLCASSTLGYVAYNEQFFGPGTRLTVL.

The chain couples TRBV2 to TRBJ2-5; D might be TRBD1 (5 bases). Trimming cost V 8 bases and J 2 bases, with 9 bases left between them. CDR3 length: 12 residues. Germline lookup yields CDR1 SNHLY and CDR2 FYNNEI. CDR3 amino acids: CASRQLQETQYF. The CDR3 coding sequence is TGTGCCAGCCGACAGCTACAAGAGACCCAGTACTTC.

The gene calls are TRBV20-1 and TRBJ2-2; D ambiguous. The CDR3 is 14 residues long. V dropped 6 bases and J dropped 8 bases, with 19 bases sitting between them. Germline V CDR1 and CDR2: DFQATT, SNEGSKA (reference sequence). CDR3 in amino acids: CSARKGSPLGELFF. CDR3 sequence (DNA): TGCAGTGCCAGGAAGGGCAGTCCCTTGGGGGAGCTGTTTTTT.

The chain recombines TRBV3-1 with TRBJ1-2; D remains unclear. The CDR3 is 12 residues long. Trimming pared 1 base from V and 8 bases from J, leaving 8 bases between. Germline V lookup: CDR1 LGHDT, CDR2 YNNKEL (reference sequence). The CDR3: CASSQGDLGYTF. CDR3 in DNA: TGTGCCAGCAGCCAAGGGGATCTCGGCTACACCTTC.

This clonotype was observed a handful of times. This sequence joins TRBV29-1 and TRBJ2-1, with D possibly matching TRBD2 (5 bases). V was cut by 2 bases and J by 5 bases, with 13 bases left in between. The length of the CDR3 is 14 residues. Germline V gene lookup returns CDR1 SQVTM and CDR2 ANQGSEA. Here the CDR3 reads CSVEQRSSDNEQFF. The CDR3, as DNA: TGCAGCGTTGAACAGCGGAGTTCAGACAATGAGCAGTTCTTC.

This clonotype was counted only a few times. The chain links TRBV12-3 or TRBV12-4 to TRBJ1-1; D remains ambiguous. The length of the CDR3 is 14 residues. V was cut by 3 bases and J by 2 bases, with 10 bases left in between. The CDR3 protein is CASSFDGANTEAFF. Written as DNA, the CDR3 is TGTGCCAGCAGTTTCGATGGAGCAAACACTGAAGCTTTCTTT.

The gene calls are TRBV10-3 and TRBJ2-1; D ambiguous. The CDR3 has 16 amino acids. V dropped 0 bases and J dropped 8 bases, with 17 bases sitting between them. CDR1 and CDR2 (germline): ENHRY, SYGVKD. DNA for the CDR3: TGTGCCATCAGTGAGTCGATTGGTGCTTTCGGTGATGAGCAGTTCTTC. Protein product: CAISESIGAFGDEQFF.

This chain connects TRBV4-1 to TRBJ2-7; D unclear. From germline, CDR1 is MGHRA and CDR2 YSYEKL. With 2 bases removed from V and 5 bases from J, the gap between germline ends came to 13 bases. The CDR3 is 14 amino acids. CDR3 DNA: TGCGCCAGCAGCCAAATTGGTTTCTTCGACGAGCAGTACTTC. Amino acid sequence: CASSQIGFFDEQYF.

The gene calls are TRBV29-1 and TRBJ2-1; 7 bases are shared with TRBD2. The CDR3 covers 15 residues. Germline loops: CDR1 SQVTM, CDR2 ANQGSEA. The junction had 16 bases not matched to a gene; V was cut back by 7 bases and J by 7 bases. This CDR3 is CSASRLGRERNEQFF. CDR3 nucleotides: TGCAGCGCTTCCCGGTTGGGGCGGGAGCGTAATGAGCAGTTCTTC.

V and J are TRBV6-2 or TRBV6-3 and TRBJ2-7, with D perhaps being TRBD1 or TRBD2 (5 bases each). The CDR3 is made up of 14 amino acids. Germline lookup yields CDR1 MNHEY and CDR2 SVGEGT. V lost 6 bases and J lost 3, with 15 bases in between. CDR3 DNA sequence: TGTGCCAGCAGCCCCGCCGTTGGGGGCTACGAGCAGTACTTC. Its translation: CASSPAVGGYEQYF.

The V gene is TRBV7-8, the J gene TRBJ2-1; D might be TRBD1 or TRBD2, each matching 5 bases. The CDR3 consists of 15 residues. Trimming removed 1 base from V and 1 base from J, with 8 bases in between. Germline CDR1 SGHVS, CDR2 FQNEAQ. The CDR3 DNA follows: TGTGCCAGCAGCTTAGAGTGGGGGTCCTACAATGAGCAGTTCTTC. Encoded protein: CASSLEWGSYNEQFF. Supplemented by reference TRBV7-8 and TRBJ2-1, the full variable domain reads GAGVSQSPRYKVAKRGQDVALRCDPISGHVSLFWYQQALGQGPEFLTYFQNEAQLDKSGLPSDRFFAERPEGSVSTLKIQRTQQEDSAVYLCASSLEWGSYNEQFFGPGTRLTVL.

The CDR3 nucleotides are TGTGCCACCAGCAGAGACACCTCCCGGGCAGATACGCAGTATTTT. It codes for CATSRDTSRADTQYF. This chain joins TRBV15 and TRBJ2-3; D unresolved. Germline CDR1 is LNHNV and CDR2 is YYDKDF (reference sequence). Trimming took off 0 bases at V and 4 bases at J, with 11 bases between the two ends. CDR3 size: 15 residues.

V gene TRBV7-2 combines with J gene TRBJ2-1, with 11 bases lining up with TRBD2. The CDR3 runs 16 residues. From germline, CDR1 is SGHTA and CDR2 FQGNSA. J gave up 9 bases and V 4 bases, and 11 bases lay outside the gene matches. This chain's CDR3 is CASSSVSSGGYGEQFF. The CDR3 DNA reads TGTGCCAGCAGCTCCGTCTCTAGCGGGGGGTATGGTGAGCAGTTCTTC.

This clonotype was found a few times. This chain connects TRBV19 to TRBJ2-7; TRBD2 is a possible D gene (6 bases). V was clipped by 3 bases and J by 2 bases, with 17 bases between them. Per germline, CDR1 LNHDA and CDR2 SQIVND (reference sequence). CDR3 length equals 16 residues. CDR3 sequence: CASSITRGMSAYEQYF. The CDR3 nucleotides read TGTGCCAGTAGTATTACTCGGGGGATGTCTGCCTACGAGCAGTACTTC.

This clonotype was counted many times. This chain links TRBV18 with TRBJ2-2; D is perhaps TRBD1 (6 bases). The CDR3 covers 16 residues. Germline-derived CDR1 and CDR2 are KGHSH and LQKENI. V lost 0 bases and J 3 bases, leaving 11 bases between the germline ends. CDR3 loop: CASSPPAGEYTGELFF. The CDR3 coding sequence is TGTGCCAGCTCACCACCGGCAGGGGAATACACCGGGGAGCTGTTTTTT.

This clonotype was found a few times. The chain joins TRBV7-9 to TRBJ2-1; D perhaps matches TRBD2 (6 bases). V was clipped by 5 bases and J by 0 bases, with 17 bases between them. CDR1 is SEHNR and CDR2 is FQNEAQ in the germline V gene (reference sequence). The CDR3 extends over 17 amino acids. The CDR3 spells CASSTTEASASYNEQFF. CDR3 DNA: TGTGCCAGCAGCACTACTGAGGCTAGCGCCTCCTACAATGAGCAGTTCTTC.

This clonotype was detected only a few times. V is TRBV5-1 and J is TRBJ2-6, with 7 nucleotides matching TRBD1. Germline V gives CDR1 SGHRS, CDR2 YFSETQ. The CDR3 sequence is 14 residues long. V lost 9 bases and J lost 0; bases outside the gene matches: 3. The CDR3 region is CATRTGSGANVLTF. The DNA for the CDR3 is TGCGCCACCCGGACAGGCTCTGGGGCCAACGTCCTGACTTTC.

This chain joins TRBV2 and TRBJ1-1; TRBD1 aligns across 8 bases. Germline V gene lookup returns CDR1 SNHLY and CDR2 FYNNEI. The CDR3 is 13 residues long. Trimming removed 9 bases from V and 7 bases from J; junction bases left unmatched: 10. DNA for the CDR3: TGTGCCAGTCCCGGGGCAGGGGGCAATGAAGCTTTCTTT. Amino acid sequence: CASPGAGGNEAFF.

This clonotype was detected a few times. V usage is TRBV4-1 and J usage is TRBJ2-5; D gene unclear. Trimming removed 4 bases at V and 4 bases at J, with 16 bases between. CDR1 and CDR2 from the germline V gene are MGHRA and YSYEKL. The CDR3 is made up of 15 amino acids. CDR3 in DNA: TGCGCCAGCAGCCGCACCGGGCCCTGGGGAGAGACCCAGTACTTC. Translated, it gives CASSRTGPWGETQYF.